This TCR beta chain originates from a study of blood T cell repertoires in COVID-19. Study background: Italy, Spain and the United States were the sources of the convalescent and acute COVID-19 samples. PBMCs, B-cell-depleted T cells, or T cells were the source of the cDNA or gDNA that made up the material.

In the original analysis: Amplified reference gene primers provided the basis for estimating nucleated cell counts. The table came from immunoSEQ multiplex PCR; TCRdb's copy has only in-frame clones and leaves some out. V and J calls and clone size are those listed in that table; D and trimming were worked out from the DNA. The sample shows 200,000 to 300,000 clones, just under 85% of them seen only once. The specimen sequenced was peripheral blood. This clonotype was sampled from a woman aged 55-70 years with active or convalescent COVID-19.

The CDR3 DNA follows: TGTGCCAGCAGCTTAGTATCAAGCGGGAGGCCGGAAGGCAATGAGCAGTTCTTC. This gives the protein CASSLVSSGRPEGNEQFF. The chain recombines TRBV11-3 with TRBJ2-1; TRBD2 matches at 9 bases. From germline, CDR1 is SGHNT and CDR2 YENEEA. V was pared by 1 base and J by 6 bases, with 13 bases of the junction left unmatched. The CDR3 has 18 residues.